Listed here are 13 T cell receptor beta chains from one sample, sequenced in a study of blood T cell repertoires in COVID-19. Sequenced by immunoSEQ multiplex PCR; TCRdb stores in-frame clones only, minus some. The repertoire holds approximately 400,000 clones, with approximately 89% as singletons. Sequenced sample: PBMCs or T cells enriched from blood (not recorded which). The receptors originated from a man aged 25-45 years who had recovered from COVID-19.

The V call is TRBV5-1, the J call TRBJ1-2; tentative D call: TRBD1 (5 bases). In germline, CDR1 is SGHRS, CDR2 YFSETQ. V lost 0 bases and J lost 3, with 12 bases in between. The CDR3 sequence is 15 residues long. The CDR3 here is CASSLGGTGYYGYTF. The DNA of the CDR3 is TGCGCCAGCAGCTTGGGCGGGACTGGATACTATGGCTACACCTTC.

V usage is TRBV5-1 and J usage is TRBJ1-4; D gene uncertain. This CDR3 has 15 residues. Germline assignment: CDR1 SGHRS and CDR2 YFSETQ. V lost 4 bases and J 0 bases, leaving 10 bases between the germline ends. CDR3 region: CASSREATTNEKLFF. Written as DNA, the CDR3 is TGCGCCAGCAGCCGGGAGGCAACAACTAATGAAAAACTGTTTTTT. Based on the CDR3 plus reference TRBV5-1 and TRBJ1-4, the full variable domain is KAGVTQTPRYLIKTRGQQVTLSCSPISGHRSVSWYQQTPGQGLQFLFEYFSETQRNKGNFPGRFSGRQFSNSRSEMNVSTLELGDSALYLCASSREATTNEKLFFGSGTQLSVL.

This chain links TRBV5-1 with TRBJ2-7; TRBD2 aligns across 8 bases. This CDR3 contains 17 residues. Per the germline V gene, CDR1 is SGHRS and CDR2 is YFSETQ. J was trimmed by 3 bases and V by 1 base; bases with no gene match: 12. DNA of the CDR3: TGCGCCAGCAGCTTGTCGGGGGGGCCCGGGAGGGTCTACGAGCAGTACTTC. Translating gives CASSLSGGPGRVYEQYF.

This clone has more than one count but fewer than ten. This rearrangement joins TRBV11-2 to TRBJ1-4, with 9 nucleotides matching TRBD1. The CDR3 consists of 16 residues. Germline CDR1 is SGHAT and CDR2 is FQNNGV. The ends lost 1 base at V and 14 bases at J; junction bases unmatched: 14. The DNA of the CDR3 is TGTGCCAGCAGCTTAGCGTCACCGGGACAGGGATTGTCGCTGTTTTTT. This codes for CASSLASPGQGLSLFF. The whole variable domain, filled in from reference TRBV11-2 and TRBJ1-4, reads EAGVAQSPRYKIIEKRQSVAFWCNPISGHATLYWYQQILGQGPKLLIQFQNNGVVDDSQLPKDRFSAERLKGVDSTLKIQPAKLEDSAVYLCASSLASPGQGLSLFFGSGTQLSVL.

The chain is built from TRBV18 and TRBJ2-2; D is perhaps TRBD1 (5 bases). Germline V gene sequence: CDR1 KGHSH, CDR2 LQKENI. Trimming took off 1 base at V and 1 base at J, with 10 bases between the two ends. The CDR3 sequence is 16 residues long. The CDR3 protein is CASSPQDILNTGELFF. In DNA form, the CDR3 reads TGTGCCAGCTCACCACAGGACATTTTGAACACCGGGGAGCTGTTTTTT.

The chain recombines TRBV5-1 with TRBJ2-5; TRBD1 matches 7 bases. Germline CDR1 is SGHRS and CDR2 is YFSETQ. V lost 5 bases and J lost 2; bases outside the gene matches: 3. The CDR3 runs to 13 residues. CDR3 amino acids: CASRPTGQETQYF. In DNA form, the CDR3 reads TGCGCCAGCAGACCGACAGGGCAAGAGACCCAGTACTTC.

V gene TRBV3-1 (or the pseudogene TRBV3-2) combines with J gene TRBJ2-7; unclear D gene. Germline loops: CDR1 LGHDT, CDR2 YNNKEL (reference sequence). V lost 4 bases and J 3 bases, leaving 10 bases between the germline ends. CDR3 size: 13 residues. CDR3 in DNA: TGTGCCAGCAGCCCACCTAGTGTCTACGAGCAGTACTTC. It translates to CASSPPSVYEQYF.

This clone was recorded only once. The chain employs TRBV3-1 (or the pseudogene TRBV3-2) and TRBJ2-7, with D perhaps TRBD1 (6 bases). This CDR3 comprises 14 residues. V was cut by 0 bases and J by 5 bases, with 11 bases left in between. Germline-derived CDR1 and CDR2 are LGHDT and YNNKEL (reference sequence). The CDR3 nucleotides are TGTGCCAGCAGCCAAGACCAGGGGTGGCACGAGCAGTACTTC. It encodes CASSQDQGWHEQYF.

The V call is TRBV7-9, the J call TRBJ2-6, with 7 nucleotides matching TRBD1. Germline-derived CDR1 and CDR2 are SEHNR and FQNEAQ (reference sequence). The trim removed 2 bases at V and 3 bases at J, leaving 4 bases unmatched. The CDR3 is 16 amino acids. CDR3 in amino acids: CASSLTDRDGANVLTF. The CDR3 region has the DNA TGTGCCAGCAGCTTAACCGACAGGGATGGGGCCAACGTCCTGACTTTC.

With respect to this clone: The sample has other DNA sequences that encode this CDR3 too. The chain uses TRBV5-1 and TRBJ1-2; 10 positions agree with TRBD1. The germline V gene encodes CDR1 SGHRS and CDR2 YFSETQ. The CDR3 has 14 amino acids. The ends lost 4 bases at V and 1 base at J; junction bases unmatched: 1. CDR3 DNA sequence: TGCGCCAGCAGCCGGGACAGGGGTAACTATGGCTACACCTTC. It yields the protein CASSRDRGNYGYTF. Variable domain in full (rest from reference TRBV5-1 and TRBJ1-2): KAGVTQTPRYLIKTRGQQVTLSCSPISGHRSVSWYQQTPGQGLQFLFEYFSETQRNKGNFPGRFSGRQFSNSRSEMNVSTLELGDSALYLCASSRDRGNYGYTFGSGTRLTVV.

The chain couples TRBV27 to TRBJ1-6; 9 bases fit TRBD1. Germline CDR1 MNHEY, CDR2 SMNVEV (reference sequence). The CDR3 extends over 17 amino acids. V gave up 4 bases and J gave up 1 base; unmatched junction bases: 5. CDR3 in amino acids: CASSSLQGASYNSPLHF. As DNA, the CDR3 is TGTGCCAGCAGTTCCCTACAGGGGGCGTCCTATAATTCACCCCTCCACTTT.

The chain joins TRBV4-2 to TRBJ1-1, with TRBD1 as a possible D gene (6 bases). V was shortened by 0 bases and J by 0 bases, with 11 bases between the two germline ends. CDR1 is LGHNA, CDR2 YNFKEQ, per germline. The CDR3 covers 16 residues. The CDR3 bases are TGTGCCAGCAGCCAAGAGCCCGAGGGGGTGAACACTGAAGCTTTCTTT. Translated: CASSQEPEGVNTEAFF.

This sequence joins TRBV5-1 and TRBJ1-1; 7 bases agree with TRBD1. Germline trimming cut 2 bases from V and 2 bases from J; bases unmatched to any gene: 6. CDR1 SGHRS and CDR2 YFSETQ come from the germline V gene. The CDR3 has 15 residues. Here the CDR3 DNA reads TGCGCCAGCAGCTTCTCTGGAGGGGGCAACACTGAAGCTTTCTTT. The encoded protein is CASSFSGGGNTEAFF. Full variable domain (remainder filled in from reference TRBV5-1 and TRBJ1-1): KAGVTQTPRYLIKTRGQQVTLSCSPISGHRSVSWYQQTPGQGLQFLFEYFSETQRNKGNFPGRFSGRQFSNSRSEMNVSTLELGDSALYLCASSFSGGGNTEAFFGQGTRLTVV.